The next 24 T cell receptor beta chains were all read from a single sample in a study of T cells after posttransplantation cyclophosphamide. TCRdb's table, derived via immunoSEQ multiplex PCR, lists solely in-frame clones and lacks some. The sample yields tens of thousands of clones, without any singletons. Material for sequencing was PBMCs. Source of these receptors: a woman between 50 and 59 years old in good health and a related stem cell transplant donor.

The table lists this clone with many counts. The V call is TRBV18, the J call TRBJ2-4, with D perhaps TRBD1 (6 bases). The CDR3 sequence is 15 residues long. V shed 4 bases and J shed 8 bases, with 18 bases lying between them. Germline V CDR1 and CDR2: KGHSH, LQKENI. The CDR3: CASSQRPSRGDIQYF. CDR3 nucleotides: TGTGCCAGCTCACAACGCCCAAGCAGGGGAGACATTCAGTACTTC.

For this clone: This may arise from a read error, as a much more abundant clone is one base away. J is TRBJ1-1 and V is TRBV6-1; D is unclear. Germline values: CDR1 MNHNS, CDR2 SASEGT. CDR3 length: 14 residues. V gave up 6 bases and J gave up 1 base, with 12 bases separating them. CDR3 in DNA: TGTGCCAGCAGGGATACGGGGTGGAACACTGAAGCTTTCTTT. This sequence encodes CASRDTGWNTEAFF.

This clone showed up just a few times. The rearrangement joins TRBV30 to TRBJ2-3; 10 nucleotides match TRBD2. Germline trimming cut 3 bases from V and 3 bases from J; bases unmatched to any gene: 3. Germline CDR1 GTSNPN, CDR2 SVGIG (reference sequence). CDR3 length: 14 amino acids. CDR3 in amino acids: CAWRQAGGTDTQYF. DNA of the CDR3: TGTGCCTGGAGACAAGCGGGAGGGACAGATACGCAGTATTTT.

This clone was detected ten times or more. The chain couples TRBV30 to TRBJ1-4, with 7 bases that match TRBD1. Trimming at V came to 5 bases and at J to 6 bases, leaving 3 bases not matched to a gene. CDR1 GTSNPN and CDR2 SVGIG come from the germline V gene (reference sequence). The CDR3 extends over 12 amino acids. In DNA, the CDR3 is TGTGCCTGGGGGGGACAGCATGAAAAACTGTTTTTT. Translated: CAWGGQHEKLFF.

This clone has ten or more counts. The gene calls are TRBV13 and TRBJ2-7, with a weak D call TRBD1 (6 bases). CDR1 and CDR2 (germline): PRHDT, FYEKMQ (reference sequence). V lost 2 bases and J 5 bases, leaving 16 bases between the germline ends. The CDR3 spans 15 residues. CDR3 protein: CASSLFSQGLNEQYF. In nucleotides, the CDR3 is TGTGCCAGCAGCTTATTTTCTCAGGGGCTAAACGAGCAGTACTTC. Variable domain in full (rest from reference TRBV13 and TRBJ2-7): AAGVIQSPRHLIKEKRETATLKCYPIPRHDTVYWYQQGPGQDPQFLISFYEKMQSDKGSIPDRFSAQQFSDYHSELNMSSLELGDSALYFCASSLFSQGLNEQYFGPGTRLTVT.

This clone has at least ten counts. The chain is built from TRBV13 and TRBJ1-2; D possibly corresponds to TRBD1 (6 bases). CDR3 length: 17 amino acids. V was pared by 4 bases and J by 8 bases, with 26 bases between. Germline assignment: CDR1 PRHDT and CDR2 FYEKMQ (reference sequence). Here the CDR3 DNA reads TGTGCCAGCAGCTACGGACCTCTTGGGGGGGGCCAGGGCGGCTACACCTTC. Translated, it gives CASSYGPLGGGQGGYTF.

This clone was recorded at least ten times. The CDR3 DNA follows: TGTGCCAGCAGTTACTCGAGCGGACAGCTCACAGATACGCAGTATTTT. Its protein is CASSYSSGQLTDTQYF. This rearrangement joins TRBV6-2 or TRBV6-3 to TRBJ2-3; TRBD1 is a possible D gene (6 bases). From germline, CDR1 is MNHEY and CDR2 SVGEGT. The CDR3 contains 16 residues. V lost 0 bases, J lost 2 bases, and 12 bases lay in between.

This clone was seen at least ten times. The chain couples TRBV5-6 to TRBJ1-2, with 10 bases fitting TRBD1. This CDR3 spans 15 amino acids. The V segment lost 5 bases and the J segment 2 bases; nucleotides outside the gene matches: 6. Germline values: CDR1 SGHDT, CDR2 YYEEEE. The CDR3 coding sequence is TGTGCCAGCAGGGAGACAGGGGGCCAAAACTATGGCTACACCTTC. Protein product: CASRETGGQNYGYTF.

In this sample, this clone turned up a few times. The chain has TRBV7-2 and TRBJ2-5; TRBD2 matches at 10 bases. Germline CDR1 reads SGHTA; CDR2 reads FQGNSA. J lost 5 bases, V lost 3 bases, and 12 bases had no gene match. CDR3 size: 17 residues. The CDR3 here is CASSFAPLGSGRETQYF. In DNA, the CDR3 is TGTGCCAGCAGCTTTGCCCCTTTGGGTAGCGGGAGGGAGACCCAGTACTTC.

This clone was found many times. This chain joins TRBV6-4 and TRBJ2-3; D possibly corresponds to TRBD2 (6 bases). Germline CDR1 reads MRHNA; CDR2 reads SNTAGT. V lost 3 bases and J lost 3, with 10 bases in between. The length of the CDR3 is 14 residues. The CDR3 loop reads CASSEGGRTDTQYF. In DNA form, the CDR3 reads TGTGCCAGCAGTGAGGGGGGAAGAACAGATACGCAGTATTTT.

This clone was detected ten times or more. V gene TRBV5-1 combines with J gene TRBJ1-5; 8 bases fit TRBD1. CDR3 length: 16 amino acids. Germline CDR1 and CDR2: SGHRS and YFSETQ. With V trimmed by 2 bases and J by 0 bases, 4 bases remained unmatched. The CDR3 here is CASSLGTGNSNQPQHF. The CDR3 nucleotides are TGCGCCAGCAGCTTAGGGACAGGAAATAGCAATCAGCCCCAGCATTTT. Supplemented by reference TRBV5-1 and TRBJ1-5, the full variable domain reads KAGVTQTPRYLIKTRGQQVTLSCSPISGHRSVSWYQQTPGQGLQFLFEYFSETQRNKGNFPGRFSGRQFSNSRSEMNVSTLELGDSALYLCASSLGTGNSNQPQHFGDGTRLSIL.

This clone was recorded at least ten times. This rearrangement joins TRBV13 to TRBJ1-1; D is unclear. The germline V gene has CDR1 PRHDT and CDR2 FYEKMQ (reference sequence). V was shortened by 5 bases and J by 1 base, with 14 bases between the two germline ends. This CDR3 is 15 amino acids long. The CDR3 here is CASSPPWPRNTEAFF. The CDR3 DNA sequence: TGTGCCAGCAGCCCACCCTGGCCACGGAACACTGAAGCTTTCTTT.

This clone has more than one count but fewer than ten. The chain joins TRBV15 to TRBJ2-5; D possibly corresponds to TRBD2 (6 bases). Trimming left V 1 base short and J 2 bases short, with 11 bases between. Looked up from germline, CDR1 is LNHNV and CDR2 is YYDKDF (reference sequence). The CDR3 runs 15 residues. In DNA, the CDR3 is TGTGCCACCAGCAGAGCAGCGGGCCTACAAGAGACCCAGTACTTC. Protein product: CATSRAAGLQETQYF. The full variable domain, with the rest looked up from reference TRBV15 and TRBJ2-5, is DAMVIQNPRYQVTQFGKPVTLSCSQTLNHNVMYWYQQKSSQAPKLLFHYYDKDFNNEADTPDNFQSRRPNTSFCFLDIRSPGLGDTAMYLCATSRAAGLQETQYFGPGTRLLVL.

Comment on this clone: A read error is possible here, since a much larger clone lies one base away. This sequence joins TRBV12-3 or TRBV12-4 and TRBJ1-2; D may be TRBD1 (6 bases). The CDR3 spans 13 residues. V shed 1 base and J shed 9 bases, with 12 bases lying between them. CDR3 DNA sequence: TGTGCCAGCAGTTTAGGGCAGGGGTATCGCTACACCTTC. This encodes CASSLGQGYRYTF.

This clone has a count of ten or more. CDR3 loop: CASSLTQGSIRTDTQYF. The CDR3 DNA reads as TGTGCCAGCAGCTTAACCCAAGGGTCGATTCGCACAGATACGCAGTATTTT. The chain joins TRBV7-3 to TRBJ2-3, with unresolved D. The CDR3 sequence is 17 residues long. Germline CDR1 SGHTA, CDR2 FQGTGA. V was clipped by 0 bases and J by 1 base, with 14 bases between them.

This clone was observed a few times. J is TRBJ2-7 and V is TRBV28; TRBD1 aligns across 8 bases. Trimming cost V 5 bases and J 3 bases; bases outside gene matches: 9. Germline CDR1 reads MDHEN; CDR2 reads SYDVKM. CDR3 length: 15 residues. The CDR3 sequence: CASSQSTGGVYEQYF. CDR3 in DNA: TGTGCCAGCAGTCAGTCCACAGGGGGAGTCTACGAGCAGTACTTC.

In this sample, this clone turned up a few times. The chain is built from TRBV29-1 and TRBJ2-7; 7 nucleotides line up with TRBD1. Trimming took 6 bases from V and 7 from J; bases not matched to a gene: 21. Germline-derived CDR1 and CDR2 are SQVTM and ANQGSEA. This CDR3 comprises 16 residues. Written as DNA, the CDR3 is TGCAGCGTAGACAGGGTAGGGGTTCCTTACGAGGTGGAGCAGTACTTC. Its protein is CSVDRVGVPYEVEQYF.

This clone was found a few times. V gene TRBV7-3 combines with J gene TRBJ2-5, with 7 nucleotides matching TRBD1. The J segment lost 7 bases and the V segment lost 5 bases, leaving 10 bases of the junction unmatched. Germline assignment: CDR1 SGHTA and CDR2 FQGTGA. The CDR3 totals 14 residues. CDR3 sequence (DNA): TGTGCCAGCAGCCCCACAGGGGTTCCGGGGACCCAGTACTTC. Translation: CASSPTGVPGTQYF. Full variable domain (missing parts from reference TRBV7-3 and TRBJ2-5): GAGVSQTPSNKVTEKGKYVELRCDPISGHTALYWYRQSLGQGPEFLIYFQGTGAADDSGLPNDRFFAVRPEGSVSTLKIQRTERGDSAVYLCASSPTGVPGTQYFGPGTRLLVL.

The V call is TRBV7-3, the J call TRBJ2-3, with 10 bases that match TRBD2. V was clipped by 5 bases and J by 2 bases; unmatched bases: 4. Germline lookup yields CDR1 SGHTA and CDR2 FQGTGA. The CDR3 is 15 residues long. The CDR3 protein is CASSTGLADTDTQYF. The DNA for the CDR3 is TGTGCCAGCAGCACCGGACTAGCGGACACAGATACGCAGTATTTT.

This clone was counted at least ten times. The CDR3 reads CASSGRGPRYEQYF. The DNA for the CDR3 is TGTGCCAGCAGCGGAAGGGGGCCCCGCTACGAGCAGTACTTC. The J gene is TRBJ2-7, the V gene TRBV7-9; 7 bases align to TRBD1. The CDR3 totals 14 residues. The V gene end was trimmed by 5 bases and the J gene end by 3 bases; junction bases not matched to a gene: 7. Germline V gene sequence: CDR1 SEHNR, CDR2 FQNEAQ (reference sequence).

This clone was counted at least ten times. The rearrangement uses TRBV29-1 and TRBJ2-3; D perhaps matches TRBD1 (5 bases). In germline, CDR1 is SQVTM, CDR2 ANQGSEA. V lost 3 bases, J lost 8 bases, and 15 bases lay in between. This CDR3 is built from 13 residues. In DNA, the CDR3 is TGCAGCGTTGACAGGGATAATCCGGGTACGCAGTATTTT. This codes for CSVDRDNPGTQYF.

This clone was counted ten times or more. This chain connects TRBV7-6 to TRBJ2-5, with 14 bases lining up with TRBD2. The V and J ends lost 5 bases and 2 bases, in that order; junction bases with no gene match: 4. The germline V gene encodes CDR1 SGHVS and CDR2 FNYEAQ. This CDR3 spans 16 amino acids. Here the CDR3 DNA reads TGTGCCAGCAGCCATAGACTAGCGGGAGGGCAAGAGACCCAGTACTTC. Encoded protein: CASSHRLAGGQETQYF.

In this sample, this clone turned up many times. V is TRBV15 and J is TRBJ2-1, with TRBD2 matching over 10 bases. Germline trimming cut 5 bases from V and 7 bases from J; bases unmatched to any gene: 14. This CDR3 contains 17 residues. The V gene's germline CDR1 is LNHNV and CDR2 YYDKDF (reference sequence). CDR3 sequence (DNA): TGTGCCACCAGCTTGCGAGACCTAGCGGGAGTTTTAAATGAGCAGTTCTTC. Translated, it gives CATSLRDLAGVLNEQFF. The complete variable domain, with remaining parts taken from reference TRBV15 and TRBJ2-1, reads DAMVIQNPRYQVTQFGKPVTLSCSQTLNHNVMYWYQQKSSQAPKLLFHYYDKDFNNEADTPDNFQSRRPNTSFCFLDIRSPGLGDTAMYLCATSLRDLAGVLNEQFFGPGTRLTVL.

This clone was detected ten times or more. The chain links TRBV7-9 to TRBJ1-4; D gene unclear. This CDR3 contains 14 residues. Trimming took 1 base from V and 8 from J, leaving 11 bases between them. CDR1 and CDR2 from the germline V gene are SEHNR and FQNEAQ (reference sequence). The DNA of the CDR3 is TGTGCCAGCAGCTTAGGAGCGACCTCCGAAAAACTGTTTTTT. It is translated as CASSLGATSEKLFF.